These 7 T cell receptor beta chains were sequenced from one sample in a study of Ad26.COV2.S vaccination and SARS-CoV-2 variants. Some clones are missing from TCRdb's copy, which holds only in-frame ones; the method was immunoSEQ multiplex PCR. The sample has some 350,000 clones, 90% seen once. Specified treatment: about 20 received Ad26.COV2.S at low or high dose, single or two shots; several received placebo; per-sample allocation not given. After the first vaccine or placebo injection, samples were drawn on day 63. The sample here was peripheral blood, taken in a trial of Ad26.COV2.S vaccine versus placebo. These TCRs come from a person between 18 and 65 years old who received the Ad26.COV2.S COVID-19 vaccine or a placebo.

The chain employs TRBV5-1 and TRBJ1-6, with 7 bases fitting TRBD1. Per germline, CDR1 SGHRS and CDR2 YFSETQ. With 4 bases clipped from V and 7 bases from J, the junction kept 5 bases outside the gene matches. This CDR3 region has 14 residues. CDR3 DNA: TGCGCCAGCAGCCGGGACAGACTGAATTCACCCCTCCACTTT. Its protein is CASSRDRLNSPLHF.

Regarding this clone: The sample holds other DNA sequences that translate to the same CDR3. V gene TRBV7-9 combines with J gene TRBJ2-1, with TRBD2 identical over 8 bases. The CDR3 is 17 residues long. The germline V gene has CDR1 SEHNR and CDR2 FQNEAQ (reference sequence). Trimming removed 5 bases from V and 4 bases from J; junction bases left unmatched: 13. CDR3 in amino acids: CASSPTGAGGQYNEQFF. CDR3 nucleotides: TGTGCCAGCAGCCCTACCGGGGCGGGGGGTCAATACAATGAGCAGTTCTTC.

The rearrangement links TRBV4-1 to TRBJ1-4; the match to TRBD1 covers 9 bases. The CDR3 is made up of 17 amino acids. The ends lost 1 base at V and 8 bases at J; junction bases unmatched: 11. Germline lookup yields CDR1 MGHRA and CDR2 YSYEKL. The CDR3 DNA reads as TGCGCCAGCAGCCAAGGCTCCCTCCGGGGACAGGGAGAAAAACTGTTTTTT. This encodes CASSQGSLRGQGEKLFF.

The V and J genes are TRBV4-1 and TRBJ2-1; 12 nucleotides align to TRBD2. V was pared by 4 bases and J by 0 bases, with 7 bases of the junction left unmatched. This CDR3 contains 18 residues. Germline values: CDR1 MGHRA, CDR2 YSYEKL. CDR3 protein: CASSRGLAGIASYNEQFF. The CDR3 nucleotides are TGCGCCAGCAGCCGTGGACTAGCGGGGATCGCCTCCTACAATGAGCAGTTCTTC.

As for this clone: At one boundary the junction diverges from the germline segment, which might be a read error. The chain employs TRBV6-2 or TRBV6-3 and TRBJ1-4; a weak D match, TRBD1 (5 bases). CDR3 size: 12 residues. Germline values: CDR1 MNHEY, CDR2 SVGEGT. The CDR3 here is CASSWTGTPDYF. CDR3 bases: TGTGCCAGCAGTTGGACCGGGACCCCCGATTATTTT.

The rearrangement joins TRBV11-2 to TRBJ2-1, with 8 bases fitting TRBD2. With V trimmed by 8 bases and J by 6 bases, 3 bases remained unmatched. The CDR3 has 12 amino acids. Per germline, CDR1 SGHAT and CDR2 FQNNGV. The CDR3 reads CASGGLVNEQFF. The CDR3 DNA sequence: TGTGCCAGCGGGGGACTAGTCAATGAGCAGTTCTTC.

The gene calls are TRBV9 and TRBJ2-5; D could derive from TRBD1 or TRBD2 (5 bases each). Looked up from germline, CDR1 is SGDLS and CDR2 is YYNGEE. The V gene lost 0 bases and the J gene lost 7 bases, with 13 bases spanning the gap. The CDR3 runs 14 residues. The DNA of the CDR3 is TGTGCCAGCAGCGTAGAAGAGGGGTTGAGGACCCAGTACTTC. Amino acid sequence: CASSVEEGLRTQYF.